Below, 24 T cell receptor beta chains from the same sample are listed, as sequenced in a study of shared clonotypes between healthy human individuals. The protocol was immunoSEQ multiplex PCR, while the TCRdb copy is restricted to in-frame clones and leaves out a portion. Of around 2,000,000 clones in the sample, approximately 95% were seen once. Sequencing was performed on naive CD4+ T cells sorted from blood. Sample subset: CD45RA+ positively selected. The receptors stem from a man younger than 35 in good health.

V is TRBV5-1 and J is TRBJ2-4; 10 bases line up with TRBD1. The V and J ends lost 1 base and 0 bases, in that order; junction bases with no gene match: 10. Germline lookup yields CDR1 SGHRS and CDR2 YFSETQ. The CDR3 runs to 19 residues. The CDR3 coding sequence is TGCGCCAGCAGCTTGAGACAGGGGGCCTTCCCTTTAGCCAAAAACATTCAGTACTTC. Its protein product is CASSLRQGAFPLAKNIQYF.

V is TRBV4-1 and J is TRBJ2-5; either TRBD1 or TRBD2 may supply D (6 bases each). The ends were cut back, 0 bases at V and 5 bases at J, with 13 bases in the middle. The CDR3 contains 15 residues. The germline V gene has CDR1 MGHRA and CDR2 YSYEKL. Written as DNA, the CDR3 is TGCGCCAGCAGCCAAGATCGGGGGCCACTGGAGACCCAGTACTTC. This sequence encodes CASSQDRGPLETQYF.

V usage is TRBV18 and J usage is TRBJ2-2; D not resolved. The CDR3 contains 15 residues. V dropped 3 bases and J dropped 0 bases, with 8 bases sitting between them. Germline-derived CDR1 and CDR2 are KGHSH and LQKENI. The CDR3: CASSPARANTGELFF. CDR3 in DNA: TGTGCCAGCTCACCCGCCCGCGCGAACACCGGGGAGCTGTTTTTT.

The chain employs TRBV30 and TRBJ1-1, with 9 nucleotides matching TRBD1. V lost 5 bases and J lost 3; bases outside the gene matches: 10. Germline V CDR1 and CDR2: GTSNPN, SVGIG (reference sequence). CDR3 length equals 15 residues. Written as DNA, the CDR3 is TGTGCCTGGTCCAAAATGGGACAGGGAGACACTGAAGCTTTCTTT. It yields the protein CAWSKMGQGDTEAFF.

The rearrangement uses TRBV5-6 and TRBJ1-2; D uncertain. CDR1 is SGHDT and CDR2 is YYEEEE in the germline V gene. This CDR3 contains 14 residues. Between the trimmed V and J ends, which lost 1 base and 4 bases, there was a span of 11 bases. The CDR3 reads CASSLPYLVYGYTF. CDR3 coding DNA: TGTGCCAGCAGCTTGCCGTATCTCGTCTATGGCTACACCTTC.

The DNA of the CDR3 is TGCGCCAGCAGCAGTTTTTGGGGTTCTTCCACCGGGGAGCTGTTTTTT. As protein: CASSSFWGSSTGELFF. V gene TRBV5-1 combines with J gene TRBJ2-2, with D unresolved. Germline V gives CDR1 SGHRS, CDR2 YFSETQ. V lost 4 bases and J lost 4, with 17 bases in between. This CDR3 spans 16 amino acids.

This clone was observed a few times. The chain has TRBV28 and TRBJ1-6, with D hard to call. Looked up from germline, CDR1 is MDHEN and CDR2 is SYDVKM. Trimming shortened V by 3 bases and J by 9 bases, and 6 bases separated the two germline ends. The CDR3 is 12 residues long. CDR3 protein: CASSFPPSPLHF. The CDR3 region has the DNA TGTGCCAGCAGTTTCCCGCCTTCACCCCTCCACTTT.

The chain carries TRBV6-1 and TRBJ2-7, with D perhaps assigned TRBD1 or TRBD2 (5 bases each). The V end lost 1 base, the J end lost 2 bases, and 15 bases lay between the germline ends. CDR3 length: 16 residues. Germline V lookup: CDR1 MNHNS, CDR2 SASEGT. The CDR3 nucleotides read TGTGCCAGCAGTGAAGGCCCGGGACGGGCCCCCTACGAGCAGTACTTC. Translation: CASSEGPGRAPYEQYF.

This clone occurred once. The chain couples TRBV6-1 to TRBJ1-3; tentative D call: TRBD1 (5 bases). V lost 5 bases to trimming and J lost 11 bases, with 10 bases between them. The V gene's germline CDR1 is MNHNS and CDR2 SASEGT. There are 11 residues in the CDR3. The CDR3 loop is CASSSGSPIYF. The CDR3 DNA reads as TGTGCCAGCAGTTCAGGGTCCCCCATATATTTT.

This chain connects TRBV5-1 to TRBJ1-2; a possible D gene is TRBD1 (5 bases). Germline assignment: CDR1 SGHRS and CDR2 YFSETQ. The V end was cut by 0 bases, the J end by 3 bases, with 12 bases between. The CDR3 totals 15 residues. CDR3 protein: CASSLVVGGDYGYTF. DNA for the CDR3: TGCGCCAGCAGCTTGGTGGTTGGAGGGGACTATGGCTACACCTTC.

This clone was found once. This specimen includes other DNA sequences encoding the same CDR3. The chain uses TRBV18 and TRBJ1-4; no definite D call. The V end lost 3 bases, the J end lost 0 bases, and 8 bases lay between the germline ends. Germline V CDR1 and CDR2: KGHSH, LQKENI. The CDR3 runs to 15 residues. For the CDR3, the DNA is TGTGCCAGCTCACCGGACGGAGCAACTAATGAAAAACTGTTTTTT. It specifies CASSPDGATNEKLFF. Combining the CDR3 with reference TRBV18 and TRBJ1-4 gives the whole variable domain NAGVMQNPRHLVRRRGQEARLRCSPMKGHSHVYWYRQLPEEGLKFMVYLQKENIIDESGMPKERFSAEFPKEGPSILRIQQVVRGDSAAYFCASSPDGATNEKLFFGSGTQLSVL.

The V gene is TRBV6-5, the J gene TRBJ2-3, with no clear D. Looked up from germline, CDR1 is MNHEY and CDR2 is SVGAGI. This CDR3 comprises 15 residues. Between the trimmed V and J ends, which lost 0 bases and 0 bases, there was a span of 7 bases. The CDR3 DNA reads as TGTGCCAGCAGTTACTCGTCTCATAGCACAGATACGCAGTATTTT. Protein sequence: CASSYSSHSTDTQYF.

Regarding this clone: The sample holds other DNA sequences that translate to the same CDR3. This sequence joins TRBV18 and TRBJ1-4; D may be TRBD1 (5 bases). Germline assignment: CDR1 KGHSH and CDR2 LQKENI. This CDR3 spans 14 amino acids. Between the trimmed V and J ends, which lost 6 bases and 2 bases, there was a span of 10 bases. The CDR3 region has the DNA TGTGCCAGCTCCCCTCGGGGGACTAATGAAAAACTGTTTTTT. Translating it yields CASSPRGTNEKLFF.

The V gene is TRBV5-1, the J gene TRBJ1-1, with TRBD1 as a possible D gene (5 bases). CDR3 length: 12 amino acids. Germline V gene data show CDR1 as SGHRS and CDR2 as YFSETQ. V lost 7 bases to trimming and J lost 1 base, with 8 bases between them. This chain's CDR3 is CASFGTNTEAFF. The DNA for the CDR3 is TGCGCCAGCTTCGGGACGAACACTGAAGCTTTCTTT.

The rearrangement joins TRBV5-1 to TRBJ2-1, with D unresolved. CDR1 is SGHRS and CDR2 is YFSETQ in the germline V gene. The CDR3 extends over 14 amino acids. The ends were cut back, 5 bases at V and 5 bases at J, with 14 bases in the middle. The CDR3 loop reads CASSVLDFNNEQFF. The CDR3 DNA reads TGCGCCAGCAGTGTCCTAGACTTTAACAATGAGCAGTTCTTC.

CDR3 protein: CASSLSVRAFF. The CDR3, as DNA: TGTGCCAGCAGCTTGTCCGTGAGGGCTTTCTTT. The V call is TRBV5-5, the J call TRBJ1-1, with D uncertain. CDR3 length: 11 residues. The germline V and J ends were trimmed by 1 base and 11 bases, with 9 bases remaining between them. CDR1 is SGHKS, CDR2 YYEKEE, per germline (reference sequence).

The chain couples TRBV10-2 to TRBJ1-4, with D perhaps matching TRBD1 (5 bases). The CDR3 consists of 13 residues. The V gene's germline CDR1 is WSHSY and CDR2 SAAADI. V lost 2 bases to trimming and J lost 7 bases, with 8 bases between them. Here the CDR3 reads CASSEPGTEKLFF. CDR3 coding DNA: TGCGCCAGCAGTGAGCCTGGGACTGAAAAACTGTTTTTT.

This clone was detected ten times or more. The same CDR3 can be traced to other DNA sequences in this sample. The chain recombines TRBV6-5 with TRBJ2-2; D gene ambiguous. CDR3 size: 12 residues. Germline V CDR1 and CDR2: MNHEY, SVGAGI. V was trimmed by 5 bases and J by 2 bases, leaving 3 bases between them. CDR3 bases: TGTGCCAGCAGTCCCAACACCGGGGAGCTGTTTTTT. Translated: CASSPNTGELFF.

V usage is TRBV19 and J usage is TRBJ1-5; D might be TRBD1 (6 bases). The CDR3 covers 18 residues. V gave up 3 bases and J gave up 3 bases, with 21 bases separating them. Germline CDR1 is LNHDA and CDR2 is SQIVND (reference sequence). This chain's CDR3 is CASSIVGGAGANNQPQHF. The CDR3 bases are TGTGCCAGTAGTATTGTGGGTGGGGCAGGGGCCAACAATCAGCCCCAGCATTTT. Drawing the rest from reference TRBV19 and TRBJ1-5, the complete variable domain is DGGITQSPKYLFRKEGQNVTLSCEQNLNHDAMYWYRQDPGQGLRLIYYSQIVNDFQKGDIAEGYSVSREKKESFPLTVTSAQKNPTAFYLCASSIVGGAGANNQPQHFGDGTRLSIL.

This chain links TRBV18 with TRBJ2-2, with TRBD2 identical over 9 bases. Trimming took 3 bases from V and 6 from J; bases not matched to a gene: 11. The CDR3 loop spans 17 amino acids. Germline values: CDR1 KGHSH, CDR2 LQKENI. CDR3 protein: CASSPAAGGPVSGELFF. DNA of the CDR3: TGTGCCAGCTCACCTGCCGCGGGAGGGCCGGTCTCCGGGGAGCTGTTTTTT.

The chain links TRBV4-1 to TRBJ2-6; D tentatively fits TRBD1 or TRBD2 (6 bases each). The germline V gene has CDR1 MGHRA and CDR2 YSYEKL. Deletions cut 1 base from V and 8 bases from J, with 27 bases between. The CDR3 contains 20 residues. The CDR3 bases are TGCGCCAGCAGCCAAGTGTGGGGGGCGCTGGGAGTGGGTCAAACCAACGTCCTGACTTTC. Protein product: CASSQVWGALGVGQTNVLTF.

The chain couples TRBV11-2 to TRBJ1-2; no clear D gene. Germline V lookup: CDR1 SGHAT, CDR2 FQNNGV. CDR3 length: 11 residues. V lost 11 bases to trimming and J lost 5 bases, with 12 bases between them. CDR3 in DNA: TGTGCCTGGAGTGTACGTTATGGCTACACCTTC. This codes for CAWSVRYGYTF.

This sequence joins TRBV5-1 and TRBJ2-7; D tentatively reads TRBD1 or TRBD2 (5 bases each). CDR3 size: 16 residues. Trimming left V 2 bases short and J 4 bases short, with 19 bases between. Germline V CDR1 and CDR2: SGHRS, YFSETQ. CDR3 sequence reads: CASSFPLVGTSYEQYF. DNA of the CDR3: TGCGCCAGCAGCTTCCCCCTGGTGGGGACCTCGTACGAGCAGTACTTC.

This clone was recorded once. The V and J genes are TRBV14 and TRBJ2-1; a weak D match, TRBD1 (6 bases). Germline V gives CDR1 SGHDN, CDR2 FVKESK. The V end lost 5 bases, the J end lost 10 bases, and 24 bases lay between the germline ends. The CDR3 consists of 16 residues. DNA of the CDR3: TGTGCCAGCAGCAGTCTGGGACCTTCAGGACAGTGGGAGCAGTTCTTC. Translating gives CASSSLGPSGQWEQFF.